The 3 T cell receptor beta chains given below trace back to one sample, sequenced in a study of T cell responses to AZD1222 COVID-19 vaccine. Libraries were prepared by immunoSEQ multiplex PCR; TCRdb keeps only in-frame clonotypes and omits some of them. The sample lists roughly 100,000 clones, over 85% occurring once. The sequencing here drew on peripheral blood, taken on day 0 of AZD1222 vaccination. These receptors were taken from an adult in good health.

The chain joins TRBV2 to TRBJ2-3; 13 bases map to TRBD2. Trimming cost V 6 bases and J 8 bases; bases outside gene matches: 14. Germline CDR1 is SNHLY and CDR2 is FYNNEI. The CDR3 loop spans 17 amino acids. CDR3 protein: CASSLLRRTSGSVTQYF. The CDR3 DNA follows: TGTGCCAGCAGCCTTCTAAGAAGGACTAGCGGGAGCGTTACGCAGTATTTT.

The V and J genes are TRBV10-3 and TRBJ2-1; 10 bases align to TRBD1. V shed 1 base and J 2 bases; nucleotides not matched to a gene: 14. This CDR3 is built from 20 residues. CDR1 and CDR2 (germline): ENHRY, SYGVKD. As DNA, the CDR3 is TGTGCCATCAGTGAGTTCCGGACAGGGGGTCGGAGGGGCCCCTACAATGAGCAGTTCTTC. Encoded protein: CAISEFRTGGRRGPYNEQFF.

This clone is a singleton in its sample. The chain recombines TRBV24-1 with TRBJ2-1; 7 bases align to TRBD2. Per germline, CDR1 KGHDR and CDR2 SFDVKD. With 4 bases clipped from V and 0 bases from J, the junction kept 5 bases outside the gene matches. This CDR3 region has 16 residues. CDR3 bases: TGTGCCACCAGTGAGGGAGGCGGGAGCTCCTACAATGAGCAGTTCTTC. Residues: CATSEGGGSSYNEQFF.